The TCR beta chain described here comes from a study of Ad26.COV2.S vaccination and SARS-CoV-2 variants. Study summary: In the study, Ad26.COV2.S was injected intramuscularly once, or twice 56 days apart. Study findings and constraints: Responses of T cells in total may have been underestimated by the TCR breadth and depth analyses. Substantial breadth was reported for post-vaccination spike-specific CD8+ and CD4+ T cells.

Treatment meaning: 19 received Ad26.COV2.S at low or high dose, single or two shots; about 5 received placebo; per-sample allocation not given. The investigators took samples on day 63 after the first vaccine or placebo injection. Vaccination used an Ad26 vector expressing Wuhan-strain SARS-CoV-2 spike. Assay: immunoSEQ multiplex PCR; the TCRdb copy retains only in-frame clones and omits some. The sample gives about 480,000 clones, 87% of which show up once; more than 10% is in the top ten. The V gene's germline CDR1 is SGDLS and CDR2 YYNGEE. The CDR3 covers 17 residues. V was clipped by 1 base and J by 6 bases, with 21 bases between them. As regards this clone: As yet, its antigen is unknown.

The source is a person between 18 and 60 years old who received the Ad26.COV2.S COVID-19 vaccine or a placebo. The source material was peripheral blood, sampled in a trial of Ad26.COV2.S vaccine versus placebo. V is TRBV9 and J is TRBJ2-3; a weak D match, TRBD1 (7 bases). The CDR3 reads CASSVTPWRGQRDTQYF. CDR3 DNA: TGTGCCAGCAGCGTAACCCCGTGGAGGGGGCAGCGGGATACGCAGTATTTT.